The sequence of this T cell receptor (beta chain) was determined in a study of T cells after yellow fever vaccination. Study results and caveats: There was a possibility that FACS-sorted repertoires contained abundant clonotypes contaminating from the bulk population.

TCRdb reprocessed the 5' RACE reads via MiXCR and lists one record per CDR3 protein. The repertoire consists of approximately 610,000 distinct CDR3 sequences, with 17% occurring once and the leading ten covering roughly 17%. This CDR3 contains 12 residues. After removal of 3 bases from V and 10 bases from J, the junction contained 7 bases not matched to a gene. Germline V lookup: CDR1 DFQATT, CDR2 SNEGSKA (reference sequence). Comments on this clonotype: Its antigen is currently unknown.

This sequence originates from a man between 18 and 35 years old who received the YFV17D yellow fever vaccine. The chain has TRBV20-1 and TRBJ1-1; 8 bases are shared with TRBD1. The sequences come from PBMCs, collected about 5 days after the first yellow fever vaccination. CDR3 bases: TGCAGTGCTAGTACAGGGGGTAGCACAGCTTTCTTT. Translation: CSASTGGSTAFF.